The 21 T cell receptor beta chains presented below share a single source sample, sequenced in a study of blood T cell repertoires in COVID-19. Clones were sequenced by immunoSEQ multiplex PCR, and TCRdb holds only the in-frame ones, with some missing. The profile shows hundreds of thousands of clones, approximately 90% of them singletons. Specimen: PBMCs or T cells enriched from blood (not recorded which). All receptors come from a woman in her sixties in a cohort exposed to, infected with or recovered from COVID-19 (not recorded which).

This clone was counted a single time. The chain uses TRBV5-4 and TRBJ2-5; the match to TRBD2 covers 10 bases. Germline V CDR1 and CDR2: SGHNT, YYREEE (reference sequence). This CDR3 is built from 17 residues. J gave up 1 base and V 3 bases, and 9 bases lay outside the gene matches. The CDR3 is CASSWGLANTVQETQYF. DNA of the CDR3: TGTGCCAGCAGCTGGGGACTAGCGAATACCGTCCAAGAGACCCAGTACTTC.

This clone was counted once. Other DNA sequences in this specimen translate into the identical CDR3. The V and J genes are TRBV7-3 and TRBJ2-1; 8 nucleotides agree with TRBD2. V dropped 4 bases and J dropped 3; count of bases not matched to a gene: 5. The germline V gene has CDR1 SGHTA and CDR2 FQGTGA. CDR3 length equals 15 residues. The DNA of the CDR3 is TGTGCCAGCAGCTCTCCCACTAGCGGCTACAATGAGCAGTTCTTC. It codes for CASSSPTSGYNEQFF.

The chain joins TRBV3-1 (or the pseudogene TRBV3-2) to TRBJ2-7, with D possibly TRBD2 on 6 matching bases. Trimming stripped 0 bases from V and 1 base from J, with 16 bases between. Germline loops: CDR1 LGHDT, CDR2 YNNKEL (reference sequence). The length of the CDR3 is 17 residues. CDR3 in amino acids: CASSQDPRETWSYEQYF. The CDR3 DNA reads TGTGCCAGCAGCCAAGATCCACGGGAGACGTGGTCCTACGAGCAGTACTTC.

The genes are TRBV13 and TRBJ1-1, with 12 positions matching TRBD1. V dropped 5 bases and J dropped 4; count of bases not matched to a gene: 11. The length of the CDR3 is 17 residues. Germline CDR1 and CDR2: PRHDT and FYEKMQ (reference sequence). The CDR3 nucleotides are TGTGCCAGCAGCATCTCCGGGACAGGGGGCCTTGGCACTGAAGCTTTCTTT. This translates into CASSISGTGGLGTEAFF.

The chain links TRBV12-2 to TRBJ2-4; TRBD1, the table's D call, lacks a check against the DNA. TRBV12-2 is given as a pseudogene. This CDR3 spans 19 amino acids. DNA of the CDR3: TGTGCAAGTCGCTTAGCGGGGGACAGGGGGCGGAGGGCCAAAAACATTCAGTACTTC. It is translated as CASRLAGDRGRRAKNIQYF.

CDR3 sequence (DNA): TGTGCCAGCAGCAGAGGGTGGAACACTGAAGCTTTCTTT. It encodes CASSRGWNTEAFF. The J gene is TRBJ1-1, the V gene TRBV11-2, with D uncertain. The CDR3 consists of 13 residues. V was cut by 5 bases and J by 1 base, with 8 bases left in between. CDR1 SGHAT and CDR2 FQNNGV come from the germline V gene.

The chain is built from TRBV7-9 and TRBJ2-5, with a weak D call TRBD1 (7 bases). CDR3 size: 15 residues. Trimming removed 4 bases at V and 0 bases at J, with 12 bases between. CDR1 SEHNR and CDR2 FQNEAQ come from the germline V gene (reference sequence). This CDR3 reads CASSSQGGNQETQYF. The CDR3 DNA is TGTGCCAGCAGCTCCCAGGGGGGAAACCAAGAGACCCAGTACTTC.

The chain combines TRBV7-9 with TRBJ2-3; tentatively, D is TRBD1 (5 bases). This CDR3 has 16 amino acids. The V gene lost 4 bases and the J gene lost 3 bases, with 17 bases spanning the gap. CDR1 is SEHNR, CDR2 FQNEAQ, per germline (reference sequence). Here the CDR3 reads CASSSGPGLGTDTQYF. CDR3 in DNA: TGTGCCAGCAGCTCCGGCCCAGGGTTGGGTACAGATACGCAGTATTTT.

This sequence joins TRBV9 and TRBJ2-3; possible D gene TRBD1, 6 bases. The CDR3 covers 16 residues. CDR1 and CDR2 (germline): SGDLS, YYNGEE. Trimming took 4 bases from V and 1 from J, leaving 16 bases between them. The CDR3 reads CASSREGEIGTDTQYF. The CDR3 nucleotides are TGTGCCAGCAGCCGCGAGGGGGAGATAGGCACAGATACGCAGTATTTT.

The V and J genes are TRBV9 and TRBJ2-7; 9 bases are a match to TRBD1. V shed 4 bases, J shed 0 bases, and the junction held 5 bases outside the gene matches. Germline V lookup: CDR1 SGDLS, CDR2 YYNGEE. The CDR3 has 15 amino acids. The chain's CDR3 is CASSPTGGYSYEQYF. DNA for the CDR3: TGTGCCAGCAGCCCCACAGGGGGCTACTCCTACGAGCAGTACTTC. Full variable domain (missing parts from reference TRBV9 and TRBJ2-7): DSGVTQTPKHLITATGQRVTLRCSPRSGDLSVYWYQQSLDQGLQFLIQYYNGEERAKGNILERFSAQQFPDLHSELNLSSLELGDSALYFCASSPTGGYSYEQYFGPGTRLTVT.

CDR3 coding DNA: TGCGCCAGCAGCCCGGAGGAGGGAGCAAACACCATATATTTT. It specifies CASSPEEGANTIYF. The V and J genes are TRBV4-3 and TRBJ1-3, with D unresolved. The ends were cut back, 4 bases at V and 6 bases at J, with 13 bases in the middle. CDR1 and CDR2 (germline): LGHNA, YSLEER. The CDR3 runs 14 residues.

Of note for this clone: The same CDR3 also results from other DNA sequences found in this sample. J is TRBJ1-3 and V is TRBV28, with 7 positions matching TRBD1. The CDR3 sequence is 15 residues long. CDR1 and CDR2 from the germline V gene are MDHEN and SYDVKM. With 5 bases clipped from V and 0 bases from J, the junction kept 4 bases outside the gene matches. As DNA, the CDR3 is TGTGCCAGCAGTCCGGACAGGTCCTCTGGAAACACCATATATTTT. Translated, it gives CASSPDRSSGNTIYF.

The V call is TRBV6-4, the J call TRBJ2-5, with D possibly TRBD2 on 7 matching bases. CDR1 and CDR2 (germline): MRHNA, SNTAGT. This CDR3 is built from 15 residues. V lost 6 bases and J lost 5, with 19 bases in between. The DNA of the CDR3 is TGTGCCAGCAGGGGGAGGGCAGGGGCGACGGAGACCCAGTACTTC. Translation gives CASRGRAGATETQYF.

The chain recombines TRBV13 with TRBJ2-3; 13 bases match TRBD2. CDR1 PRHDT and CDR2 FYEKMQ come from the germline V gene (reference sequence). The junction had 5 bases not matched to a gene; V was cut back by 5 bases and J by 0 bases. The CDR3 sequence is 17 residues long. CDR3 DNA: TGTGCCAGCAGCCGGACTAGCGGGAGCCTTAGCACAGATACGCAGTATTTT. Protein product: CASSRTSGSLSTDTQYF. Complete variable domain (other parts from reference TRBV13 and TRBJ2-3): AAGVIQSPRHLIKEKRETATLKCYPIPRHDTVYWYQQGPGQDPQFLISFYEKMQSDKGSIPDRFSAQQFSDYHSELNMSSLELGDSALYFCASSRTSGSLSTDTQYFGPGTRLTVL.

The chain joins TRBV12-3 or TRBV12-4 to TRBJ1-1, with D possibly matching TRBD1 (6 bases). The V gene lost 6 bases and the J gene lost 6 bases, with 11 bases spanning the gap. This CDR3 contains 12 residues. The CDR3 here is CASSVYRAEAFF. Here the CDR3 DNA reads TGTGCCAGCAGCGTATACAGGGCTGAAGCTTTCTTT.

The rearrangement joins TRBV27 to TRBJ2-2, with 14 positions matching TRBD2. Trimming removed 9 bases from V and 5 bases from J; junction bases left unmatched: 11. CDR3 length: 17 residues. CDR1 and CDR2 from the germline V gene are MNHEY and SMNVEV (reference sequence). Here the CDR3 DNA reads TGTGCCAGGCAACATGGGACTAGCGGGAGTTGGACCGGGGAGCTGTTTTTT. Its protein product is CARQHGTSGSWTGELFF.

The genes are TRBV4-1 and TRBJ2-7; 14 positions agree with TRBD2. CDR1 MGHRA and CDR2 YSYEKL come from the germline V gene. This CDR3 is 16 amino acids long. Unmatched junction bases numbered 7, after V lost 2 bases and J lost 7 bases. CDR3 nucleotides: TGCGCCAGCAGCCAAAGTACCGGGACTAGCGGGAGAGAGCAGTACTTC. This codes for CASSQSTGTSGREQYF.

The J gene is TRBJ2-1, the V gene TRBV5-4, with 7 bases fitting TRBD1. Germline V CDR1 and CDR2: SGHNT, YYREEE (reference sequence). V shed 10 bases and J 3 bases; nucleotides not matched to a gene: 10. This CDR3 comprises 14 residues. The CDR3 region has the DNA TGTGCCTTTAGAACCGGGACAGTCTACAATGAGCAGTTCTTC. It codes for CAFRTGTVYNEQFF.

The CDR3 nucleotides are TGCGCCAGCAGCTTACGACGTGAGGGCACTGAAGCTTTCTTT. It codes for CASSLRREGTEAFF. The chain uses TRBV5-1 and TRBJ1-1; D is unclear. This CDR3 is 14 amino acids long. Per the germline V gene, CDR1 is SGHRS and CDR2 is YFSETQ. Trimming pared 2 bases from V and 4 bases from J, leaving 12 bases between.

The chain uses TRBV4-1 and TRBJ1-5, with 8 bases that match TRBD1. V gave up 5 bases and J gave up 4 bases; unmatched junction bases: 7. Germline CDR1 MGHRA, CDR2 YSYEKL. The CDR3 spans 15 residues. CDR3 residues: CASSYFRGPNQPQHF. The CDR3 region has the DNA TGCGCCAGCAGCTATTTCAGGGGGCCTAATCAGCCCCAGCATTTT.

The rearrangement links TRBV18 to TRBJ1-2; D might be TRBD1 (6 bases). Trimming took 4 bases from V and 4 from J, leaving 10 bases between them. CDR1 and CDR2 from the germline V gene are KGHSH and LQKENI. The CDR3 is made up of 13 amino acids. The CDR3 DNA reads as TGTGCCAGCTCACAGAACAGGGCCTATGGCTACACCTTC. Residues: CASSQNRAYGYTF.